What follows describes a single T cell receptor beta chain. Profiled with immunoSEQ multiplex PCR; TCRdb holds only in-frame clones, not every one. The sample has approximately 7,000 clones; more than 20% are singletons. The data are from a study of T cells in localized non-small cell lung cancer. The V gene's germline CDR1 is MNHGY and CDR2 SAAAGT. The CDR3 runs to 14 residues. The V and J ends lost 2 bases and 5 bases respectively, with 12 bases between them. The chain is built from TRBV6-8 and TRBJ2-5; D remains unclear. This specimen was lung tumor tissue, taken before any cancer treatment. The sequence came from a man aged 35-69 years with stage III squamous cell lung carcinoma. The CDR3 bases are TGTGCCAGCAGTTACCGGGCCCCTGGGGAGACCCAGTACTTC. It codes for CASSYRAPGETQYF.